This is a list of T cell receptor beta chains from one sample in a study of cytomegalovirus exposure and HLA in healthy donors. Only in-frame clones appear in the TCRdb table, and some are missing; sequencing was by immunoSEQ multiplex PCR. The data contain about 35,000 clones, approximately 80% of them singletons. The sample consisted of PBMCs. The receptors shown here come from a male donor in good health and CMV-seronegative. The CDR3 runs from the conserved cysteine through the conserved F or W. The D gene is left open where the match is weak. The size entry is marked missing in some rows and otherwise reads once, few, many or a size class.

>TRBV28|TRBJ1-5|NA|NA
TGTGCCAGCAGTTTGGTGGAGTTCAATCAGCCCCAGCATTTT
CASSLVEFNQPQHF
>TRBV29-1|TRBJ2-1|NA|NA
TGCAGCGTTGGTAGAGGGTACAATGAGCAGTTCTTC
CSVGRGYNEQFF
>TRBV4-2|TRBJ2-1|TRBD2|NA
TGTGCCAGCAGCCAAGATATAGCTAGCGGGGCCAATGAGCAGTTCTTC
CASSQDIASGANEQFF
>TRBV5-6|TRBJ1-1|TRBD1|NA
TGTGCCAGCAGCAGACAGGGTTGGGGGAACACTGAAGCTTTCTTT
CASSRQGWGNTEAFF
>TRBV27|TRBJ2-7|TRBD2|NA
TGTGCCAGCAGTTTCGGACTAGCGGGAGGGGGCGAGCAGTACTTC
CASSFGLAGGGEQYF
>TRBV30|TRBJ1-5|TRBD1|NA
TGTGCCTGGAGTGTACACAGGGGGCTTCAGCCCCAGCATTTT
CAWSVHRGLQPQHF
>TRBV7-9|TRBJ2-7|NA|NA
TGTGCCAGCACCCCAGGGTGGTCTCGAGGAACCTACGAGCAGTACTTC
CASTPGWSRGTYEQYF
>TRBV5-4|TRBJ2-7|NA|NA
TGTGCCAGCAGCTCGGACTTCTACGAGCAGTACTTC
CASSSDFYEQYF
>TRBV28|TRBJ2-7|NA|NA
TGTGCCAGCACCTGGGGCAGATCCTACGAGCAGTACTTC
CASTWGRSYEQYF
>TRBV18|TRBJ1-2|TRBD1|NA
TGTGCCAGCTCACAAACTTACGCCGGGACAGGGACTAACTATGGCTACACCTTC
CASSQTYAGTGTNYGYTF
>TRBV11-1|TRBJ2-6|NA|NA
TGTGCCAGCAGCCCCCGGGTAACTGGGGCCAACGTCCTGACTTTC
CASSPRVTGANVLTF
>TRBV29-1|TRBJ1-3|NA|NA
TGCAGCGTTGAAGATAGGGGCCGATCTGGAAACACCATATATTTT
CSVEDRGRSGNTIYF
>TRBV7-3|TRBJ1-4|TRBD1|NA
TGTGCCAGCAGCCGACAGGGGAGAGGGACTAATGAAAAACTGTTTTTT
CASSRQGRGTNEKLFF
>TRBV7-9|TRBJ1-4|TRBD1|NA
TGTGCCAGCAGCCCCCGCAGACAGGGGGAGGGTGAAAAACTGTTTTTT
CASSPRRQGEGEKLFF
>TRBV5-8|TRBJ2-7|TRBD1|NA
TGTGCCAGCAGCGTAGACAGGGGATCCTACGAGCAGTACTTC
CASSVDRGSYEQYF
>TRBV19|TRBJ2-7|TRBD1|NA
TGTGCCAGTAGCGAGAGGACAGGGGCCACCTCAGAGCAGTACTTC
CASSERTGATSEQYF
>TRBV6-6|TRBJ2-5|NA|NA
TGTGCCAGCAGTTACTCGGTAGGGGGTGGGCAAGAGACCCAGTACTTC
CASSYSVGGGQETQYF
>TRBV10-2|TRBJ2-7|NA|NA
TGCGCCAGCAGTGAAGTCCAGGCAAGGTACGAGCAGTACTTC
CASSEVQARYEQYF
>TRBV25-1|TRBJ2-1|TRBD2|NA
TGTGCCAGCAGTGAATCCTTAGCGGGGGGGAATGAGCAGTTCTTC
CASSESLAGGNEQFF
>TRBV18|TRBJ1-1|NA|NA
TGTGCCAGCTCAAGGCGCCACGTCCAGGCCCAGGGGCCAGCAACTGAAGCTTTCTTT
CASSRRHVQAQGPATEAFF
>TRBV7-6|TRBJ2-1|NA|NA
TGTGCCAGCAGCCCAAGAGGTACTGACAATGAGCAGTTCTTC
CASSPRGTDNEQFF
>TRBV13|TRBJ2-1|TRBD1|few
TGTGCCAGCAGCTTAACAGGGGATGAGCAGTTCTTC
CASSLTGDEQFF
>TRBV18|TRBJ1-3|NA|NA
TGTGCCAGCTCACCAAACGGAGGTTCTGGAAACACCATATATTTT
CASSPNGGSGNTIYF
>TRBV5-1|TRBJ1-5|NA|NA
TGCGCCAGCAGCTTGGAGGGGCAGAATCAGCCCCAGCATTTT
CASSLEGQNQPQHF
>TRBV9|TRBJ1-4|TRBD1|few
TGTGCCAGCAGCGCCACCGGGACAGGGTGGGAAAAACTGTTTTTT
CASSATGTGWEKLFF
>TRBV2|TRBJ1-2|TRBD1|NA
TGTGCCAGCAGTCGGAGGGGGCAACACGGCTACACCTTC
CASSRRGQHGYTF
>TRBV6-5|TRBJ1-6|NA|NA
TGTGCCAGCAACATAGGGGCAGGGAATAATTCACCCCTCCACTTT
CASNIGAGNNSPLHF
>TRBV4-1|TRBJ1-6|NA|few
TGCGCCAGCAGCCAAGGATGGGGGCGGATGAAGAATTCACCCCTCCACTTT
CASSQGWGRMKNSPLHF
>TRBV21-1|TRBJ2-7|NA|NA
TGTGCCAGCAGCAAGTATGGGACTAGGCCAAGCTCCTACGAGCAGTACTTC
CASSKYGTRPSSYEQYF
>TRBV30|TRBJ1-4|NA|NA
TGTGCCTGGAGTCCGTGGGGGGGGCTTCGGGAAAAACTGTTTTTT
CAWSPWGGLREKLFF
>TRBV2|TRBJ1-4|NA|NA
TGTGCCAGCAGTGAGCCAAGAGAGGGAGCAACTAATGAAAAACTGTTTTTT
CASSEPREGATNEKLFF
>TRBV2|TRBJ1-2|NA|NA
TGTGCCAGCAGTGCCGCTCGTCAGGGGAAACTGGGCTACACCTTC
CASSAARQGKLGYTF
>TRBV5-1|TRBJ2-5|TRBD2|NA
TGCGCCAGCACGGCTAGCGGGGGGGCTATCCAAGAGACCCAGTACTTC
CASTASGGAIQETQYF
>TRBV5-1|TRBJ1-1|NA|NA
TGCGCCAGCAGCTTGGGAGACACTGAAGCTTTCTTT
CASSLGDTEAFF
>TRBV30|TRBJ1-2|NA|NA
TGTGCCTGGAGTAGACAGGTTGCAAACTATGGCTACACCTTC
CAWSRQVANYGYTF
>TRBV6-5|TRBJ1-1|NA|NA
TGTGTCAGCAGTTACTCTCGGTGGAACACTGAAGCTTTCTTT
CVSSYSRWNTEAFF
>TRBV2|TRBJ1-5|NA|NA
TGTGCCAGCAGTGACTGCTGTGGGGGCTCGTATAGCAATCAGCCCCAGCATTTT
CASSDCCGGSYSNQPQHF
>TRBV19|TRBJ2-6|NA|few
TGTGCCAGTAGTGTTACAGGGTCTGGGGCCAACGTCCTGACTTTC
CASSVTGSGANVLTF
>TRBV28|TRBJ2-7|NA|NA
TGTGCCAGCAGCCTCGTAGGGGGGGAATCCTACGAGCAGTACTTC
CASSLVGGESYEQYF
>TRBV13|TRBJ1-1|NA|NA
TGTGCCAGCAGCTTTACCACAGGGAACACTGAAGCTTTCTTT
CASSFTTGNTEAFF
>TRBV5-1|TRBJ2-7|TRBD1|NA
TGCGCCAGCAGCTGGGGACAGGGCGGATACGAGCAGTACTTC
CASSWGQGGYEQYF
>TRBV28|TRBJ1-1|NA|NA
TGTGCCAGCAGCCTTAGCTTCGGGGGAGCGGAAGCTTTCTTT
CASSLSFGGAEAFF
>TRBV29-1|TRBJ1-1|TRBD1|few
TGCAGCGGTATAGGGACAGGGGGCGCGAGAACTGAAGCTTTCTTT
CSGIGTGGARTEAFF
>TRBV2|TRBJ2-4|TRBD1|NA
TGTGCCAGCAGCCGGGACAGTAAAAACATTCAGTACTTC
CASSRDSKNIQYF
>TRBV5-1|TRBJ2-7|NA|once
TGCGCCAGCAGCTTAACCGGGACTGGCTCCTACGAGCAGTACTTC
CASSLTGTGSYEQYF
>TRBV5-1|TRBJ1-1|NA|NA
TGCGCCAGCAGCTTTAGGGCCCATAACTCCGCCGAGGGCACTGAAGCTTTCTTT
CASSFRAHNSAEGTEAFF
>TRBV15|TRBJ2-1|NA|NA
TGTGCCACCAGCAGAGCCAGGGAGCAGTTCTTC
CATSRAREQFF
>TRBV6-6|TRBJ1-6|TRBD1|NA
TGTGCCACCCTACGGAAGGGACAGGGGTCGCCCCTCCACTTT
CATLRKGQGSPLHF
>TRBV30|TRBJ2-6|NA|NA
TGTGCCTGGAACGGCAGGCTAACTCTCTCTGGGGCCAACGTCCTGACTTTC
CAWNGRLTLSGANVLTF
>TRBV7-2|TRBJ1-3|NA|few
TGTGCCAGCAGCTTAACGGGTTTGCGCTCTGGAAACACCATATATTTT
CASSLTGLRSGNTIYF
>TRBV7-9|TRBJ1-5|TRBD1|NA
TGTGCCAGCAGCTCTGGGACAGGGATACATCAGCCCCAGCATTTT
CASSSGTGIHQPQHF
>TRBV30|TRBJ1-2|NA|NA
TGTGCCTGGAGTGAGTGGGGGCCGGTCTATGGCTACACCTTC
CAWSEWGPVYGYTF
>TRBV9|TRBJ1-4|NA|once
TGTGCCAGCAGCGTAGGAGAGGGAGAAAAACTGTTTTTT
CASSVGEGEKLFF
>TRBV6-5|TRBJ1-4|NA|NA
TGTGCCAGCAGCCGCCGGGGGAGGGAAAAACTGTTTTTT
CASSRRGREKLFF
>TRBV5-1|TRBJ1-2|TRBD1|few
TGCGCCAGTCCAGGGGGCTTTAACTATGGCTACACCTTC
CASPGGFNYGYTF